A single sample gave rise to the 7 T cell receptor beta chains below, sequenced in a study of control samples from healthy donors and cancer patients. This table comes from immunoSEQ multiplex PCR, and its TCRdb copy is limited to in-frame clones, with some not included. The data show around 130,000 clones, with about 90% seen just once and more than 6.5% held by the top ten. Sequenced material: PBMCs. The receptors stem from a man in his fifties or sixties with head and neck cancer.

The rearrangement joins TRBV27 to TRBJ2-1; no definite D call. This CDR3 region has 12 residues. CDR1 is MNHEY, CDR2 SMNVEV, per germline (reference sequence). V lost 6 bases to trimming and J lost 7 bases, with 10 bases between them. CDR3 in amino acids: CASSPPTNEQFF. The CDR3 region has the DNA TGTGCCAGCAGCCCACCGACTAATGAGCAGTTCTTC.

The V and J genes are TRBV7-9 and TRBJ2-1; the D call may be TRBD1 or TRBD2 (6 bases each). The CDR3 has 12 residues. Deletions cut 6 bases from V and 8 bases from J, with 11 bases between. Germline loops: CDR1 SEHNR, CDR2 FQNEAQ (reference sequence). The CDR3 DNA sequence: TGTGCCAGCAGTCTTAGGGGGGATGAGCAGTTCTTC. This gives the protein CASSLRGDEQFF.

The chain couples TRBV6-5 to TRBJ1-6; D not resolved. Germline V gene lookup returns CDR1 MNHEY and CDR2 SVGAGI. The CDR3 sequence is 15 residues long. The V gene lost 6 bases and the J gene lost 0 bases, with 9 bases spanning the gap. CDR3 sequence reads: CASRELSSYNSPLHF. The CDR3 DNA follows: TGTGCCAGCAGAGAGTTAAGCTCCTATAATTCACCCCTCCACTTT.

V usage is TRBV7-6 and J usage is TRBJ2-7; 8 nucleotides match TRBD1. The junction had 7 bases not matched to a gene; V was cut back by 5 bases and J by 1 base. The CDR3 has 15 amino acids. The V gene's germline CDR1 is SGHVS and CDR2 FNYEAQ. The CDR3 DNA follows: TGTGCCAGCAGCCTAGGGACAGGCCCGTCCTACGAGCAGTACTTC. Its protein is CASSLGTGPSYEQYF.

The chain's CDR3 is CASSLLGSRQETQYF. In nucleotides, the CDR3 is TGCGCCAGCAGCTTGTTGGGGAGCCGTCAAGAGACCCAGTACTTC. The rearrangement joins TRBV5-1 to TRBJ2-5; a possible D gene is TRBD2 (5 bases). Germline CDR1 reads SGHRS; CDR2 reads YFSETQ. V lost 1 base, J lost 2 bases, and 12 bases lay in between. The length of the CDR3 is 15 residues.

The rearrangement links TRBV2 to TRBJ2-2, with TRBD1 matching over 8 bases. There are 18 residues in the CDR3. With V trimmed by 6 bases and J by 0 bases, 12 bases remained unmatched. Germline V lookup: CDR1 SNHLY, CDR2 FYNNEI. The CDR3, as DNA: TGTGCCAGCAGCAGACAGGGGCCTTACAATTCGAACACCGGGGAGCTGTTTTTT. Protein product: CASSRQGPYNSNTGELFF.

The chain combines TRBV2 with TRBJ1-2; the D gene is possibly TRBD1 (6 bases). The length of the CDR3 is 14 residues. V lost 7 bases, J lost 2 bases, and 14 bases lay in between. Germline V gene data show CDR1 as SNHLY and CDR2 as FYNNEI. The CDR3 sequence is CASKPETGNYGYTF. The CDR3 DNA sequence: TGTGCCAGCAAGCCGGAGACAGGAAACTATGGCTACACCTTC.